The source of this TCR beta chain is a study of Ad26.COV2.S vaccination and SARS-CoV-2 variants. At the level of the study: COV1001, an Ad26.COV2.S trial, supplied this vaccine-arm donor.

Study findings and constraints: Placebo recipients and vaccine recipients were similar in non-spike TCR breadth.

As to treatment: about 20 received Ad26.COV2.S at low or high dose, single or two shots; several received placebo; per-sample allocation not given. Repertoires come from day 63 after the first vaccine or placebo injection. It was Wuhan-strain SARS-CoV-2 spike that the Ad26 vaccine vector expressed. The CDR3 has 17 amino acids, counting both end residues. In the case of this clone: Its specificity is unknown. The DNA is left out, because the CDR3 cannot be placed on it with certainty; the CDR3 is given as TCRdb lists it.

Data came from immunoSEQ multiplex PCR; TCRdb stores just in-frame clones and leaves some out. Among 400,000 to 450,000 clones listed, 92% were seen once. This clonotype was sampled from a person between 18 and 59 years old who received the Ad26.COV2.S COVID-19 vaccine or a placebo. The source was peripheral blood, collected in a trial of Ad26.COV2.S vaccine versus placebo. The V call is TRBV21-1, the J call TRBJ1-2; TRBD1, as called in the table, went unchecked against the DNA. TRBV21-1 is annotated as a pseudogene. The CDR3 spells CASSKVGPYRCNYGYTF.